This note documents a single TCR beta chain sequence. Its specific antigen is unknown. The input lacks base qualities; no much larger clone sits a single base away. This sample was included in a study of radiotherapy plus CTLA-4 blockade in lung cancer (dated by TCRdb to 2016 to 2019). For the study in its entirety: Objective responses occurred in roughly 19% of enrolled patients, and under 40% achieved disease control. What the authors observed across the whole study: Increased serum interferon-beta after radiation, together with early dynamic changes in blood T cell clones, were reported to be the strongest predictors of response. After treatment with radiotherapy and ipilimumab, TCR clones that originated in tumors expanded in peripheral blood.

Measured from the cysteine to the phenylalanine, the CDR3 is 15 residues long. Left in the record is the CDR3 DNA by itself, 45 bases read in frame from the first base. Per the germline V gene, MNHNS is the CDR1 and SASEGT is the CDR2. V lost 0 bases and J lost 2 bases; the stretch between them is 10 bases long. Focal radiation therapy combined with CTLA-4 blockade (ipilimumab) was tested in patients with chemo-refractory metastatic non-small-cell lung cancer. The library was prepared using the immunoSEQ multiplex PCR assay. TCRdb re-hosts the immuneACCESS table, in-frame sequences only. Its copies lack some clones; in the studies checked, an unresolved V gene accounts for under half of them, and the cause for the rest is not known. The sample table contains tens of thousands of clones; only one count was recorded for around 73% of them. Roughly 3.5% of the sample lies in the top ten.

The V and J genes are TRBV6-1 and TRBJ1-2; TRBD1 could be the D gene, as 5 bases match. This specimen was peripheral blood, taken from a patient treated with radiotherapy plus ipilimumab. This TCR was recovered from a human donor with non-small cell lung cancer who had a complete response to radiotherapy plus ipilimumab. This receptor carries the CDR3 CASSEALGLNYGYTF. The sequenced DNA is TGTGCCAGCAGTGAAGCGTTGGGGCTGAACTATGGCTACACCTTC.